The clone carrying this T cell receptor beta chain has only a few counts. Antigen: not known. The sample originates from a study of blood T cells in healthy people across ages. Notes on the study in general: Across the age range, TCR beta diversity per million T cells fell in a roughly linear way.

CDR1 is DFQATT and CDR2 is SNEGSKA in the germline V gene (reference sequence). Trimming removed 4 bases at V and 2 bases at J, with 16 bases between. This CDR3 spans 15 amino acids. Next came a second PCR, run for 7 to 11 cycles, which used a sample-barcoded 5' primer along with a J-beta primer mix. One entry per CDR3 protein, called by TCRdb with MiXCR from the 5' RACE reads. This sample yields roughly 1.9 million distinct CDR3 sequences, of which roughly two fifths are seen a single time; 20% to 25% belongs to the top ten. Sequenced input: blood. This sequence joins TRBV20-1 and TRBJ2-3; D is unresolved. The TCR was taken from a human donor in good health. The CDR3 spells CSAIMEWDDTDTQYF. CDR3 coding DNA: TGCAGTGCTATTATGGAGTGGGATGACACAGATACGCAGTATTTT.